The 30 T cell receptor beta chains listed next were all sequenced from one sample in a study of response to subunit inactivated influenza vaccine. TCRdb independently ran MiXCR on the RT-PCR reads; one entry per CDR3 protein. The sample contains fewer than 700,000 distinct CDR3 sequences, 10% to 15% of which appear only once. The material sequenced was PBMCs from blood, taken 40 to 50 days after vaccination. The receptors stem from a man aged 50 to 60 who received an inactivated influenza vaccine.

V usage is TRBV27 and J usage is TRBJ2-2, with 13 nucleotides matching TRBD2. CDR1 and CDR2 from the germline V gene are MNHEY and SMNVEV (reference sequence). Losses at the gene ends were 6 bases for V and 4 bases for J; bases not matched to a gene: 5. The CDR3 loop spans 16 amino acids. CDR3 amino acids: CASRTSGRYGTGELFF. The CDR3 nucleotides are TGTGCCAGCAGGACTAGCGGGAGGTACGGCACCGGGGAGCTGTTTTTT.

The chain has TRBV29-1 and TRBJ2-5; 7 bases align to TRBD1. V gave up 6 bases and J gave up 1 base; unmatched junction bases: 8. Germline loops: CDR1 SQVTM, CDR2 ANQGSEA. The CDR3 has 14 amino acids. CDR3 coding DNA: TGCAGCGTCTGCAGGGGGTCCATCCAAGAGACCCAGTACTTC. It codes for CSVCRGSIQETQYF.

The chain couples TRBV5-5 to TRBJ2-1; TRBD1 aligns across 11 bases. Per germline, CDR1 SGHKS and CDR2 YYEKEE (reference sequence). J was trimmed by 6 bases and V by 4 bases; bases with no gene match: 6. The CDR3 is 15 residues long. The CDR3 loop is CASSEGQGAFNEQFF. CDR3 sequence (DNA): TGTGCCAGCAGCGAAGGACAGGGGGCGTTCAATGAGCAGTTCTTC. Combining the CDR3 with reference TRBV5-5 and TRBJ2-1 gives the whole variable domain DAGVTQSPTHLIKTRGQQVTLRCSPISGHKSVSWYQQVLGQGPQFIFQYYEKEERGRGNFPDRFSARQFPNYSSELNVNALLLGDSALYLCASSEGQGAFNEQFFGPGTRLTVL.

The chain has TRBV14 and TRBJ2-1; no clear D. The CDR3 is 15 amino acids. The germline gives CDR1 SGHDN, CDR2 FVKESK. V shed 2 bases and J shed 3 bases, with 11 bases lying between them. CDR3 sequence (DNA): TGTGCCAGCAGCCAATGGACGGGCAGCTACAATGAGCAGTTCTTC. Protein product: CASSQWTGSYNEQFF.

The chain has TRBV25-1 and TRBJ1-1, with 8 nucleotides matching TRBD1. The germline V gene encodes CDR1 MGHDK and CDR2 SYGVNS. CDR3 size: 15 residues. V was pared by 5 bases and J by 4 bases, with 9 bases of the junction left unmatched. This CDR3 reads CASSPSDRAGTEAFF. In DNA form, the CDR3 reads TGTGCCAGCAGTCCCTCGGACAGGGCAGGCACTGAAGCTTTCTTT.

The DNA of the CDR3 is TGCAGTGCTAGAGATGGAGGAGTCCAAGAGACCCAGTACTTC. The encoded protein is CSARDGGVQETQYF. V is TRBV20-1 and J is TRBJ2-5; D possibly corresponds to TRBD2 (5 bases). This CDR3 region has 14 residues. The V end was cut by 0 bases, the J end by 1 base, with 9 bases between. CDR1 is DFQATT and CDR2 is SNEGSKA in the germline V gene (reference sequence).

This clonotype has more than one count but fewer than ten. The chain is built from TRBV20-1 and TRBJ2-3; 12 bases are shared with TRBD1. The CDR3 loop spans 14 amino acids. CDR1 DFQATT and CDR2 SNEGSKA come from the germline V gene (reference sequence). Unmatched junction bases numbered 3, after V lost 4 bases and J lost 4 bases. CDR3 DNA: TGCAGTGCTACCGGGACAGGGGGCGCAGATACGCAGTATTTT. It is translated as CSATGTGGADTQYF.

This clonotype appeared a few times. The V and J genes are TRBV7-6 and TRBJ2-2, with D possibly TRBD1 on 5 matching bases. The ends were cut back, 6 bases at V and 5 bases at J, with 16 bases in the middle. CDR1 and CDR2 (germline): SGHVS, FNYEAQ. This CDR3 comprises 15 residues. This chain's CDR3 is CASSHEAGPTGELFF. CDR3 bases: TGTGCCAGCAGTCACGAGGCAGGGCCAACCGGGGAGCTGTTTTTT.

The chain has TRBV20-1 and TRBJ1-4; D possibly corresponds to TRBD1 (5 bases). Trimming cost V 3 bases and J 7 bases, with 12 bases left between them. CDR3 size: 13 residues. Germline CDR1 DFQATT, CDR2 SNEGSKA (reference sequence). CDR3: CSASKRGGEKLFF. Written as DNA, the CDR3 is TGCAGTGCTAGTAAGCGGGGCGGTGAAAAACTGTTTTTT.

CDR3 DNA sequence: TGTGCCAGCAGCTTGATTAAGGGGGCGACTGGAAACACCATATATTTT. Amino acids: CASSLIKGATGNTIYF. The chain couples TRBV5-6 to TRBJ1-3, with TRBD1 identical over 7 bases. The V segment lost 1 base and the J segment 2 bases; nucleotides outside the gene matches: 6. Per the germline V gene, CDR1 is SGHDT and CDR2 is YYEEEE. CDR3 length equals 16 residues.

There are many counts of this clonotype. The chain links TRBV7-9 to TRBJ2-1; TRBD1 matches at 10 bases. The CDR3 contains 14 residues. Per germline, CDR1 SEHNR and CDR2 FQNEAQ (reference sequence). V lost 5 bases to trimming and J lost 7 bases; unmatched junction nucleotides: 5. The CDR3 loop is CASSPRDRGNEQFF. CDR3 nucleotide sequence: TGTGCCAGCAGCCCGCGGGACAGGGGTAATGAGCAGTTCTTC.

This chain joins TRBV6-1 and TRBJ1-4, with D tentatively TRBD1 (6 bases). CDR1 is MNHNS and CDR2 is SASEGT in the germline V gene. With 6 bases removed from V and 7 bases from J, the gap between germline ends came to 18 bases. This CDR3 comprises 15 residues. CDR3 in DNA: TGTGCCAGCAGCAAGTTGGGGGGCGTTGGTGAAAAACTGTTTTTT. This sequence encodes CASSKLGGVGEKLFF.

This clonotype was observed a few times. The gene calls are TRBV12-3 or TRBV12-4 and TRBJ1-2; D ambiguous. The CDR3 spans 11 residues. V was trimmed by 7 bases and J by 4 bases, leaving 7 bases between them. The CDR3 loop is CASKDSYGYTF. The DNA of the CDR3 is TGTGCCAGCAAAGACTCCTATGGCTACACCTTC.

This clonotype was counted between two and nine times. The V call is TRBV5-6, the J call TRBJ2-4; TRBD1 or TRBD2 may be the D gene (5 bases each). Deletions cut 1 base from V and 1 base from J, with 18 bases between. The CDR3 contains 18 residues. CDR1 is SGHDT and CDR2 is YYEEEE in the germline V gene. The CDR3 loop is CASSLWGTLGTAKNIQYF. In DNA, the CDR3 is TGTGCCAGCAGCTTGTGGGGGACCCTCGGAACGGCCAAAAACATTCAGTACTTC.

This sequence joins TRBV19 and TRBJ2-4; 8 bases are shared with TRBD1. The CDR3 is 13 residues long. J lost 6 bases, V lost 3 bases, and 1 base had no gene match. The germline CDR1 and CDR2 sequences are LNHDA and SQIVND (reference sequence). Here the CDR3 DNA reads TGTGCCAGTAGTATCGGACAGGGAAACATTCAGTACTTC. Encoded protein: CASSIGQGNIQYF.

V and J are TRBV3-1 and TRBJ1-2, with a weak D call TRBD1 (6 bases). Trimming stripped 4 bases from V and 5 bases from J, with 14 bases between. CDR3 length: 14 amino acids. The germline V gene has CDR1 LGHDT and CDR2 YNNKEL (reference sequence). For the CDR3, the DNA is TGTGCCAGCAGCCCGGGGGCGCCGCCTTATGGCTACACCTTC. It is translated as CASSPGAPPYGYTF.

This clonotype was recorded at least ten times. The V and J genes are TRBV5-1 and TRBJ2-7, with a weak D call TRBD1 (5 bases). Germline loops: CDR1 SGHRS, CDR2 YFSETQ. Trimming took off 8 bases at V and 2 bases at J, with 17 bases between the two ends. The CDR3 has 14 amino acids. The CDR3 loop is CARLLRTLTYEQYF. The CDR3 nucleotides are TGCGCCAGACTTCTTCGGACACTTACCTACGAGCAGTACTTC.

This clonotype occurred many times. V and J are TRBV18 and TRBJ2-2; 7 bases align to TRBD2. Germline assignment: CDR1 KGHSH and CDR2 LQKENI. Germline trimming cut 6 bases from V and 3 bases from J; bases unmatched to any gene: 13. This CDR3 has 17 residues. The CDR3 is CASSATAGVWDTGELFF. In nucleotides, the CDR3 is TGTGCCAGCTCGGCGACGGCGGGAGTTTGGGACACCGGGGAGCTGTTTTTT. Combining the CDR3 with reference TRBV18 and TRBJ2-2 gives the whole variable domain NAGVMQNPRHLVRRRGQEARLRCSPMKGHSHVYWYRQLPEEGLKFMVYLQKENIIDESGMPKERFSAEFPKEGPSILRIQQVVRGDSAAYFCASSATAGVWDTGELFFGEGSRLTVL.

This clonotype showed up just a few times. The V gene is TRBV15, the J gene TRBJ2-7, with D tentatively TRBD1 (7 bases). This CDR3 contains 15 residues. Germline assignment: CDR1 LNHNV and CDR2 YYDKDF (reference sequence). V dropped 1 base and J dropped 7 bases, with 17 bases sitting between them. The CDR3 DNA sequence: TGTGCCACCAGCAGAGCTCCCCCACAGGGGAGGGAGCAGTACTTC. It translates to CATSRAPPQGREQYF.

The chain links TRBV4-3 to TRBJ2-7; unclear D gene. Trimming cost V 3 bases and J 2 bases, with 11 bases left between them. The CDR3 totals 14 residues. Germline V CDR1 and CDR2: LGHNA, YSLEER. CDR3 residues: CASSQVARAYEQYF. The CDR3 region has the DNA TGCGCCAGCAGCCAGGTGGCTCGCGCCTACGAGCAGTACTTC.

This clonotype was observed many times. The J gene is TRBJ1-6, the V gene TRBV10-3; TRBD1 matches 9 bases. CDR1 and CDR2 (germline): ENHRY, SYGVKD. Trimming took 6 bases from V and 5 from J; bases not matched to a gene: 5. The CDR3 runs to 15 residues. The CDR3 region is CAIRGTGSNNSPLHF. In nucleotides, the CDR3 is TGTGCCATCAGGGGGACAGGGAGTAATAATTCACCCCTCCACTTT.

This clonotype has more than one count but fewer than ten. V is TRBV15 and J is TRBJ2-1, with 7 nucleotides matching TRBD2. The V segment lost 0 bases and the J segment 2 bases; nucleotides outside the gene matches: 4. The CDR3 length is 16 residues. Germline V CDR1 and CDR2: LNHNV, YYDKDF (reference sequence). The CDR3 loop reads CATSRDPSGTYNEQFF. CDR3 nucleotide sequence: TGTGCCACCAGCAGAGACCCGAGCGGGACCTACAATGAGCAGTTCTTC.

This clonotype was counted at least ten times. The genes are TRBV6-1 and TRBJ2-7; D ambiguous. Germline values: CDR1 MNHNS, CDR2 SASEGT. V was clipped by 3 bases and J by 3 bases, with 15 bases between them. The CDR3 has 15 residues. The CDR3 DNA reads as TGTGCCAGCAGTGACTTGGGGAAAGTCGGCTACGAGCAGTACTTC. This gives the protein CASSDLGKVGYEQYF.

This chain connects TRBV27 to TRBJ1-6; TRBD1 is a possible D gene (6 bases). Trimming left V 5 bases short and J 7 bases short, with 15 bases between. The CDR3 length is 15 residues. In germline, CDR1 is MNHEY, CDR2 SMNVEV (reference sequence). The CDR3 DNA follows: TGTGCCAGCAGTCCGGGCGGGACAAGCAATTCACCCCTCCACTTT. Protein product: CASSPGGTSNSPLHF.

This clonotype came up many times. The chain joins TRBV7-9 to TRBJ1-4; D ambiguous. This CDR3 contains 13 residues. Germline CDR1 SEHNR, CDR2 FQNEAQ (reference sequence). V lost 0 bases and J 7 bases, leaving 6 bases between the germline ends. The CDR3 DNA sequence: TGTGCCAGCAGCTTAGCAGCCGGTGAAAAACTGTTTTTT. It yields the protein CASSLAAGEKLFF. The whole variable domain, remainder taken from reference TRBV7-9 and TRBJ1-4, is DTGVSQNPRHKITKRGQNVTFRCDPISEHNRLYWYRQTLGQGPEFLTYFQNEAQLEKSRLLSDRFSAERPKGSFSTLEIQRTEQGDSAMYLCASSLAAGEKLFFGSGTQLSVL.

This clonotype has a count of ten or more. This chain uses TRBV20-1 with TRBJ2-7; D is perhaps TRBD1 (5 bases). This CDR3 has 14 amino acids. CDR1 and CDR2 from the germline V gene are DFQATT and SNEGSKA (reference sequence). V lost 3 bases and J lost 4, with 16 bases in between. CDR3 DNA sequence: TGCAGTGCTAGTAGGTCAGGGCTCACTTACGAGCAGTACTTC. Translating it yields CSASRSGLTYEQYF.

The chain is built from TRBV6-2 or TRBV6-3 and TRBJ1-1; 10 bases are shared with TRBD1. Germline loops: CDR1 MNHEY, CDR2 SVGEGT. Germline trimming cut 5 bases from V and 4 bases from J; bases unmatched to any gene: 10. This CDR3 region has 16 residues. For the CDR3, the DNA is TGTGCCAGCAGTAGGCCGGGACAGGGGATCAGCACTGAAGCTTTCTTT. Translating gives CASSRPGQGISTEAFF.

The V gene is TRBV13, the J gene TRBJ1-1, with 7 nucleotides matching TRBD1. V trimming: 5 bases; J trimming: 4 bases; junction bases outside the gene matches: 4. This CDR3 region has 13 residues. Looked up from germline, CDR1 is PRHDT and CDR2 is FYEKMQ (reference sequence). CDR3: CASSTDRPTEAFF. For the CDR3, the DNA is TGTGCCAGCAGCACGGACAGGCCCACTGAAGCTTTCTTT.

The chain carries TRBV4-1 and TRBJ2-7; D might be TRBD1 or TRBD2, each matching 6 bases. CDR3 length: 17 residues. Germline V gene lookup returns CDR1 MGHRA and CDR2 YSYEKL. Trimming took 1 base from V and 6 from J, leaving 22 bases between them. The CDR3 here is CASSQVVTSGGYGEQYF. Written as DNA, the CDR3 is TGCGCCAGCAGCCAAGTAGTGACTTCCGGGGGCTATGGCGAGCAGTACTTC.

This clonotype has only a few counts. The chain joins TRBV20-1 to TRBJ1-3; no firm D call. CDR3 length: 13 amino acids. The germline CDR1 and CDR2 sequences are DFQATT and SNEGSKA (reference sequence). V was shortened by 5 bases and J by 2 bases, with 10 bases between the two germline ends. The DNA for the CDR3 is TGCAGTGCTCGGAGTGGCACTGGAAACACCATATATTTT. It is translated as CSARSGTGNTIYF.